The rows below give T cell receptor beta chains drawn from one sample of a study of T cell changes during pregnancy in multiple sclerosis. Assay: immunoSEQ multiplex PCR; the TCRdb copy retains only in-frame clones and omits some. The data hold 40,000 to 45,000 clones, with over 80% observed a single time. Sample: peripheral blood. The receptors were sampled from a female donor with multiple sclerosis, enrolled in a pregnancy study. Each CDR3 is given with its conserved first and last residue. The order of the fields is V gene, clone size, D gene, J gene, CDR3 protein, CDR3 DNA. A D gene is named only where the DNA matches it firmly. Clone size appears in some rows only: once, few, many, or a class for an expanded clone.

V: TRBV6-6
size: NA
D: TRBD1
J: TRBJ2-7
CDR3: CAGGTGTGEYEQYF
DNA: TGTGCCGGAGGAACCGGGACAGGGGAGTACGAGCAGTACTTC

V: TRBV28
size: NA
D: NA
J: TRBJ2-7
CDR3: CASSLAGLPQYF
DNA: TGTGCCAGCAGTTTGGCGGGTCTCCCTCAGTACTTC

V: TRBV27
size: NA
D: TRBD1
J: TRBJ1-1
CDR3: CASRRRTGSTEAFF
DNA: TGTGCCAGCAGACGACGGACAGGGAGCACTGAAGCTTTCTTT

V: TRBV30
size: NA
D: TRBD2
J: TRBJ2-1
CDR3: CAWSVAGTYNEQFF
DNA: TGTGCCTGGAGCGTAGCGGGGACCTACAATGAGCAGTTCTTC

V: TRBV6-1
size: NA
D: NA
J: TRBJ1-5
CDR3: CASSQGVSYQNQPQHF
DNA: TGTGCCAGCAGTCAAGGGGTCAGCTACCAAAATCAGCCCCAGCATTTT

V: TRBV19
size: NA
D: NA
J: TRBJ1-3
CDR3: CASSITYRSGNTIYF
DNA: TGTGCCAGTAGTATTACCTATCGCTCTGGAAACACCATATATTTT

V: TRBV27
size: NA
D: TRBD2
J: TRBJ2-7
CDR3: CASSLIAGGPPEQYF
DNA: TGTGCCAGCAGTCTCATAGCGGGAGGGCCCCCCGAGCAGTACTTC

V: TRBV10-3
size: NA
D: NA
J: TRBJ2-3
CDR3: CAISEVRRSTDTQYF
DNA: TGTGCCATCAGTGAGGTTAGGAGGAGCACAGATACGCAGTATTTT

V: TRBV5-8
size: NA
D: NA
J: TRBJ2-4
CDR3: CASSLEGSKNIQYF
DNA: TGTGCCAGCAGCTTGGAGGGCTCCAAAAACATTCAGTACTTC

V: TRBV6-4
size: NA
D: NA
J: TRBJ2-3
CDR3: CASSDSYRNTQYF
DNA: TGTGCCAGCAGTGACTCCTATCGGAATACGCAGTATTTT

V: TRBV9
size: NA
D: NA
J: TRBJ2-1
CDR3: CASSVADSYNEQFF
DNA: TGTGCCAGCAGCGTAGCCGACAGTTACAATGAGCAGTTCTTC

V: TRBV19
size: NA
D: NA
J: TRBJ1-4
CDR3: CASSLGGKSGKLFF
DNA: TGTGCCAGTAGCCTGGGGGGGAAAAGTGGAAAACTGTTTTTT

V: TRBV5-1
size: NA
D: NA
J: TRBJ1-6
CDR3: CASSGHYNSPLHF
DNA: TGCGCCAGCAGCGGTCATTATAATTCACCCCTCCACTTT

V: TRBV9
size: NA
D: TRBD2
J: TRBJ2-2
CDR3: CASSVGSSGSNTGELFF
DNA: TGTGCCAGCAGCGTAGGGTCTAGCGGTTCGAACACCGGGGAGCTGTTTTTT

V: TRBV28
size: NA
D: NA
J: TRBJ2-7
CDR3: CASSPGGRDEQYF
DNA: TGTGCCAGCAGTCCTGGGGGGCGGGACGAGCAGTACTTC

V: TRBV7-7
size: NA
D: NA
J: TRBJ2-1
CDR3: CASSTGQLNEQFF
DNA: TGTGCCAGCAGCACCGGACAGCTCAATGAGCAGTTCTTC

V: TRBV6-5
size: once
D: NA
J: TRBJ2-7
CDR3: CASSSQGAAFEEQYF
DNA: TGTGCCAGCAGCTCCCAGGGTGCGGCGTTTGAAGAGCAGTACTTC